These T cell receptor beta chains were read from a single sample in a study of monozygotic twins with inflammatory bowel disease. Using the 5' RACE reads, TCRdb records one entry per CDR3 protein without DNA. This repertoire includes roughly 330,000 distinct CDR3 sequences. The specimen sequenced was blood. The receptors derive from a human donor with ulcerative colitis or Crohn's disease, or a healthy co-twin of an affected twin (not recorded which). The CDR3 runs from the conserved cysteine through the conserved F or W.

CASSRGTLHRGLENEQYF | TRBJ2-7 | TRBV6-2/TRBV6-3
CASTPGGGKANYGYTF | TRBJ1-2 | TRBV28
CSARDQGRWTEAFF | TRBJ1-1 | TRBV20-1
CASSLRATNEKLFF | TRBJ1-4 | TRBV3-1
CASSPKALLEQYF | TRBJ2-7 | TRBV7-8
CASSYRLAGGIKVYEQYF | TRBJ2-7 | TRBV6-2/TRBV6-3
CAAGTGETASTDTQYF | TRBJ2-3 | TRBV10-3
CASSLPQGGRGMNTEAFF | TRBJ1-1 | TRBV11-2
CSARRAGEAYNEQFF | TRBJ2-1 | TRBV20-1
CGGLAGQETQYF | TRBJ2-5 | TRBV20-1
CASSARGTSGYNEQFF | TRBJ2-1 | TRBV9
CSAVGWASYNEQFF | TRBJ2-1 | TRBV20-1
CASSWESPKLNEQFF | TRBJ2-1 | TRBV27
CSARGSFPYEQYF | TRBJ2-7 | TRBV20-1
CASSLSWETQYF | TRBJ2-5 | TRBV7-9
CASSPGAGRFNIQYF | TRBJ2-4 | TRBV28
CASSLPPRQSGPYEQYF | TRBJ2-7 | TRBV7-9
CSARDRVTAQETQYF | TRBJ2-5 | TRBV20-1
CASLVELDRGGQGYTF | TRBJ1-2 | TRBV2
CASSPKGGPNEQFF | TRBJ2-1 | TRBV7-8
CASTHEGTGATGELFF | TRBJ2-2 | TRBV4-1
CASSPGQVRADTQYF | TRBJ2-3 | TRBV4-1
CASSRTGSWGHPQHF | TRBJ1-5 | TRBV12-3/TRBV12-4
CASSSASETQYF | TRBJ2-5 | TRBV7-3
CASSQDRYRGSGANVLTF | TRBJ2-6 | TRBV4-1
CASSPALTYEQFF | TRBJ2-1 | TRBV28
CASSLHDRSYEQYF | TRBJ2-7 | TRBV27
CASTPTVNTEAFF | TRBJ1-1 | TRBV12-3/TRBV12-4
CSARVDRGNYEQYF | TRBJ2-7 | TRBV20-1
CASSFQGVRAYNEQFF | TRBJ2-1 | TRBV27
CASSLARAGGADTQYF | TRBJ2-3 | TRBV5-1
CASSSGLAGGTDTQYF | TRBJ2-3 | TRBV11-3
CASSIANRGGSYEQYF | TRBJ2-7 | TRBV19
CASLAGGLPGQFF | TRBJ2-1 | TRBV28
CASSSQGRASEQYF | TRBJ2-7 | TRBV27
CASSLARDSYNEQFF | TRBJ2-1 | TRBV5-1
CASSGNSEFYEQYF | TRBJ2-7 | TRBV12-3/TRBV12-4
CASSLWGSSSYEQYF | TRBJ2-7 | TRBV28
CVSSLGVGTGVYNEQFF | TRBJ2-1 | TRBV5-5
CASSLLGGAIPNQETQYF | TRBJ2-5 | TRBV5-4
CATSRDWGVGQPQHF | TRBJ1-5 | TRBV15
CASKLGASNQPQHF | TRBJ1-5 | TRBV7-8
CSARTRPLEQYF | TRBJ2-7 | TRBV20-1
CASSEWASYEQYF | TRBJ2-7 | TRBV25-1
CASRMSGTKETQYF | TRBJ2-5 | TRBV12-3/TRBV12-4
CASSFPPNSYNEQFF | TRBJ2-1 | TRBV28
CASSPGGGSYGYTF | TRBJ1-2 | TRBV7-2
CASSSYGTSGTYEQYF | TRBJ2-7 | TRBV7-2
CASSSYGTSGRASYEQYF | TRBJ2-7 | TRBV28
CASSPSLPAGSTEAFF | TRBJ1-1 | TRBV4-1
CASRRGGGTDTQYF | TRBJ2-3 | TRBV6-1
CASSPDRTPYNEQFF | TRBJ2-1 | TRBV7-2
CASSFLGQGFYGYTF | TRBJ1-2 | TRBV11-2
CSARDTSHEQFF | TRBJ2-1 | TRBV20-1
CSARVSPTGWIGYGYTF | TRBJ1-2 | TRBV20-1
CASSPGTQGTGELFF | TRBJ2-2 | TRBV11-2
CASSIQSGTAYNEQFF | TRBJ2-1 | TRBV19
CSVVTGIEQYF | TRBJ2-7 | TRBV29-1
CATSDGYGVGGELFF | TRBJ2-2 | TRBV24-1
CASSLATGNYGYTF | TRBJ1-2 | TRBV7-2